This TCR beta chain stems from a study of cutaneous CD30+ T cell lymphoproliferative disorder and hepatitis E (dated by TCRdb to 2017 to 2018). In the case of this clone: Its antigen is not yet known. The input lacks base qualities; no much larger clone sits a single base away.

Preparation of the library involved the immunoSEQ multiplex PCR assay. TCRdb stores this immuneACCESS table with in-frame sequences only. Part of the clones is absent; in the studies checked, under half of the shortfall reflects unresolved V genes, and no reason is known for the rest. In all, the sample holds thousands of clones, and around 70% of those were seen once. Of the sample, approximately 1.2% falls within the top ten clones. V drops 6 bases and J drops 3 bases, leaving 15 bases in between. In the germline V gene, CDR1 corresponds to MDHEN and CDR2 to SYDVKM. From its cysteine to its phenylalanine, the CDR3 spans 15 amino acids. Solely the CDR3 DNA is kept, with 45 bases framed from the first base.

The origin of this receptor is a human donor with a cutaneous T cell lymphoproliferative disorder associated with hepatitis E virus. The receptor chain draws on TRBV28 and TRBJ1-5; 5 matching bases give a weak D call of TRBD1. The sequenced sample consisted of blood. The sequence in DNA is TGTGCCAGCAGCACCATTGACAGTCACAATCAGCCCCAGCATTTT. It encodes CASSTIDSHNQPQHF. The variable domain in full, with residues beyond the CDR3 obtained from the reference TRBV28 and TRBJ1-5 genes, is DVKVTQSSRYLVKRTGEKVFLECVQDMDHENMFWYRQDPGLGLRLIYFSYDVKMKEKGDIPEGYSVSREKKERFSLILESASTNQTSMYLCASSTIDSHNQPQHFGDGTRLSIL.